One TCR beta chain is described in this entry. The antigen is not known. Donors came from a validation cohort of 90 to 150 subjects, distinct from the first 666-subject cohort. The data derive from a study of cytomegalovirus exposure and HLA in healthy donors. The overall study: The approximately 110 validation repertoires used a platform that matched the one used for the approximately 690 first-cohort repertoires, as a later analysis reported.

The CDR3 is made up of 14 amino acids. Trimming cost V 3 bases and J 8 bases, with 14 bases left between them. Looked up from germline, CDR1 is SNHLY and CDR2 is FYNNEI. This table comes from immunoSEQ multiplex PCR, and its TCRdb copy is limited to in-frame clones, with some not included. The sample includes 80,000 to 100,000 clones, over 75% of them seen just once. Study-level results: Later, an analysis found that TCR clusters from the first cohort tended to co-occur in the roughly 110 validation repertoires.

This clonotype originated in a young man in good health and CMV-seropositive. V is TRBV2 and J is TRBJ2-1; a possible D gene is TRBD1 (5 bases). Sequencing was done on a sample of PBMCs. CDR3 nucleotides: TGTGCCAGCAGTGAGACAGCCATTGGGGATGAGCAGTTCTTC. This codes for CASSETAIGDEQFF.